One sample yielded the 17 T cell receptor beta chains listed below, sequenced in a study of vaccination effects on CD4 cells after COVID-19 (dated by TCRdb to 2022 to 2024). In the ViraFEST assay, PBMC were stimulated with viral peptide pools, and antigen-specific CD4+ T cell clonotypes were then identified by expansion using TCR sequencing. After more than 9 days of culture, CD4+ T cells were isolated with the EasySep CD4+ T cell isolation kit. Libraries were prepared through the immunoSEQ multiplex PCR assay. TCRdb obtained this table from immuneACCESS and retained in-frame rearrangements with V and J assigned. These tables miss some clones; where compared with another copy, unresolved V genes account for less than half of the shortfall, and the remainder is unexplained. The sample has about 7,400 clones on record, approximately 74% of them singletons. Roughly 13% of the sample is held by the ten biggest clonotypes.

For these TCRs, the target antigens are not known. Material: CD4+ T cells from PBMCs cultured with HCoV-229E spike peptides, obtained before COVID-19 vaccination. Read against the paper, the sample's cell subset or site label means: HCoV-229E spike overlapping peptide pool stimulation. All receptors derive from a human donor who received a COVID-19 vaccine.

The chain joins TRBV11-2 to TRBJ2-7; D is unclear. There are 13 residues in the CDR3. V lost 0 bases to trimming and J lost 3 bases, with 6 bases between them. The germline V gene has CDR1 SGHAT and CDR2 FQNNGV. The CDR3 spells CASSLDPNYEQYF. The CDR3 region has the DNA TGTGCCAGCAGCTTAGACCCGAACTACGAGCAGTACTTC.

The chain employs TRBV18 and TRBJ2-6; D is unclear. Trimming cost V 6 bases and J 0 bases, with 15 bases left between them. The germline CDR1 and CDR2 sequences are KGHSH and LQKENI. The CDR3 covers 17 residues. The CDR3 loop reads CASSGLVLISGANVLTF. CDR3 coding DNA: TGTGCCAGCTCGGGCCTCGTTTTGATCTCTGGGGCCAACGTCCTGACTTTC.

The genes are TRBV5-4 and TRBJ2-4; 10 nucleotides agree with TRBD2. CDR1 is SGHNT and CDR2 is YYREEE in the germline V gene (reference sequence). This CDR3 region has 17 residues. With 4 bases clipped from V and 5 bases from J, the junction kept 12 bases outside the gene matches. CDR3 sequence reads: CASSDGRAGGRQNIQYF. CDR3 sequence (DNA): TGTGCCAGCAGCGACGGACGAGCGGGGGGGCGACAAAACATTCAGTACTTC.

The CDR3 DNA is TGCGCCAGCAGCTTGACGGGACAGGGAAAGTACGAGCAGTACTTC. This codes for CASSLTGQGKYEQYF. The chain employs TRBV5-1 and TRBJ2-7; 9 nucleotides agree with TRBD1. The V and J ends lost 1 base and 4 bases, in that order; junction bases with no gene match: 6. The CDR3 runs to 15 residues. Germline V lookup: CDR1 SGHRS, CDR2 YFSETQ.

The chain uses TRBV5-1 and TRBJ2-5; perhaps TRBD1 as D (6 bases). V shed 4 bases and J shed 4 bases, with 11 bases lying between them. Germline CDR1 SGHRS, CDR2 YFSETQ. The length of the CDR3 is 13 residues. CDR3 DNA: TGCGCCAGCAGCCCAACAGGGTTAGAGACCCAGTACTTC. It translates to CASSPTGLETQYF.

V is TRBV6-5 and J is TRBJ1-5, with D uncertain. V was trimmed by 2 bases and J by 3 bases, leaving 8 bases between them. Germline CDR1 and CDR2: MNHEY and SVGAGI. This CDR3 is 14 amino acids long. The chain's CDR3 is CASSYVADNQPQHF. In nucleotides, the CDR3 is TGTGCCAGCAGTTACGTCGCGGACAATCAGCCCCAGCATTTT.

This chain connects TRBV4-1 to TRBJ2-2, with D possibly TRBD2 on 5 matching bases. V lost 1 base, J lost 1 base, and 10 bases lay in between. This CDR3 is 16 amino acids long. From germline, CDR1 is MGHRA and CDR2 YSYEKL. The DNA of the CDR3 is TGCGCCAGCAGCCAAGGTTGGGCGGGGAACACCGGGGAGCTGTTTTTT. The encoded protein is CASSQGWAGNTGELFF.

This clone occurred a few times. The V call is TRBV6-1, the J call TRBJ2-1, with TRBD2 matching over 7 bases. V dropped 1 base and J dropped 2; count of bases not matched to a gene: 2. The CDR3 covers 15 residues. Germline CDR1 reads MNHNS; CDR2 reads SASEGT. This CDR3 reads CASSEDAGAYNEQFF. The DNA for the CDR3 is TGTGCCAGCAGTGAAGATGCGGGGGCCTACAATGAGCAGTTCTTC.

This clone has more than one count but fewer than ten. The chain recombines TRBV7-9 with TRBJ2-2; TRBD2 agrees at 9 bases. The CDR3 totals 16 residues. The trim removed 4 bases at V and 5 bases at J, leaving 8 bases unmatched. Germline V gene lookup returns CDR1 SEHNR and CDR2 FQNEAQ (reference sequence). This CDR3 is CASSSSGGRATGELFF. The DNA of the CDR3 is TGTGCCAGCAGCTCGTCTGGCGGGAGGGCTACCGGGGAGCTGTTTTTT.

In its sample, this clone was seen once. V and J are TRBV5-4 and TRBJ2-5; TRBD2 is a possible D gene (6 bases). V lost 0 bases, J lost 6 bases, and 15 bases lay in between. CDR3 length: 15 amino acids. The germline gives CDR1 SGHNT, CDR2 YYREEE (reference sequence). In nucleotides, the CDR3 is TGTGCCAGCAGCTTGGCGGGTTCCGGGGGTCAGACCCAGTACTTC. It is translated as CASSLAGSGGQTQYF.

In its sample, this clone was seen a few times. The CDR3 bases are TGCAGCGCCAAAGAAAACACCGGGGAGCTGTTTTTT. Amino acids: CSAKENTGELFF. The chain is built from TRBV29-1 and TRBJ2-2; D is unclear. CDR1 and CDR2 (germline): SQVTM, ANQGSEA. The length of the CDR3 is 12 residues. V dropped 7 bases and J dropped 2 bases, with 8 bases sitting between them.

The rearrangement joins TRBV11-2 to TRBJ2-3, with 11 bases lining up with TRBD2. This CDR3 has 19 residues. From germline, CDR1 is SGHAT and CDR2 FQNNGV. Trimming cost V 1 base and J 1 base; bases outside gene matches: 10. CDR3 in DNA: TGTGCCAGCAGCTTAGTTGTAGGACTAGCGGGCTTTGGCACAGATACGCAGTATTTT. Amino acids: CASSLVVGLAGFGTDTQYF.

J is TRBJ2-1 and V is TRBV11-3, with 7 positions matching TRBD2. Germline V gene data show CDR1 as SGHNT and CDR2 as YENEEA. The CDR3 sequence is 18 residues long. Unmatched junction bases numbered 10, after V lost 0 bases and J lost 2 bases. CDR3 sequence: CASSLDQGGSGTYNEQFF. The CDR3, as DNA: TGTGCCAGCAGCTTAGATCAGGGCGGGAGCGGGACCTACAATGAGCAGTTCTTC.

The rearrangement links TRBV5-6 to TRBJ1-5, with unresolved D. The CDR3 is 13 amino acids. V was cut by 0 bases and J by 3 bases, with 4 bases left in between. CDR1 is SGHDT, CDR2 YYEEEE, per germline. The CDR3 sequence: CASSLGYNQPQHF. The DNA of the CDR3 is TGTGCCAGCAGCTTGGGGTACAATCAGCCCCAGCATTTT.

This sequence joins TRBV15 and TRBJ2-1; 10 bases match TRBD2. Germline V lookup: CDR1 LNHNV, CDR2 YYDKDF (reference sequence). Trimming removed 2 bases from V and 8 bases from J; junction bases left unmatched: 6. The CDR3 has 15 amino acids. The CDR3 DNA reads TGTGCCACCAGCAGAAGACTAGCGGGTAGTGATGAGCAGTTCTTC. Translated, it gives CATSRRLAGSDEQFF.

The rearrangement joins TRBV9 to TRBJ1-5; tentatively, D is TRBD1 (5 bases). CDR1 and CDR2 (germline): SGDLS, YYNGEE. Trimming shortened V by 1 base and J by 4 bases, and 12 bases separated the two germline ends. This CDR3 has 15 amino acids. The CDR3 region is CASSVTGQANQPQHF. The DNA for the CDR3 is TGTGCCAGCAGCGTAACGGGGCAGGCTAATCAGCCCCAGCATTTT. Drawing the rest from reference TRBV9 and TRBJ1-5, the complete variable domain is DSGVTQTPKHLITATGQRVTLRCSPRSGDLSVYWYQQSLDQGLQFLIQYYNGEERAKGNILERFSAQQFPDLHSELNLSSLELGDSALYFCASSVTGQANQPQHFGDGTRLSIL.

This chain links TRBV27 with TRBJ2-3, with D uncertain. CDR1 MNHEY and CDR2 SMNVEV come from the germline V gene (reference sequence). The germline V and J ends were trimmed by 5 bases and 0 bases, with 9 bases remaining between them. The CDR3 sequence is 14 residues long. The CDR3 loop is CASSMARSTDTQYF. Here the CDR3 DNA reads TGTGCCAGCAGTATGGCCAGGAGCACAGATACGCAGTATTTT.